Presented here are 5 T cell receptor beta chains from one specimen sequenced in a study of blood T cells in healthy people across ages (dated by TCRdb to between 2014 and 2017). Libraries were made using 5' RACE. These reads were obtained on an Illumina HiSeq 2500. The second PCR ran for roughly 7 to 11 cycles and used a J-beta primer mix along with a sample-barcoded 5' primer. Using fastp at Q25 and MiXCR, TCRdb reprocessed the public reads and kept productive beta chains. CDR3 protein duplicates are merged, each entry listing the most common genes and DNA. This sample has 800,000 to 950,000 distinct CDR3 sequences in its table, and approximately 35% of those were observed once. In total, the top ten clones hold 13% of the sample. The specimen sequenced was blood. The source is a man younger than 30 in good health.

This clonotype came up many times. The chain is built from TRBV29-1 and TRBJ2-7, with D possibly being TRBD1 or TRBD2 (5 bases each). The ends were cut back, 7 bases at V and 0 bases at J, with 19 bases in the middle. The CDR3 loop spans 15 amino acids. Germline lookup yields CDR1 SQVTM and CDR2 ANQGSEA. CDR3 nucleotides: TGCAGCGGTCGACTCGGTGGGGGTAGCTCCTACGAGCAGTACTTC. The encoded protein is CSGRLGGGSSYEQYF.

This clonotype was observed many times. The chain joins TRBV20-1 to TRBJ2-1; TRBD1 might be the D (6 bases). V was trimmed by 1 base and J by 8 bases, leaving 12 bases between them. Per germline, CDR1 DFQATT and CDR2 SNEGSKA (reference sequence). This CDR3 contains 13 residues. CDR3 residues: CSARGLGAHEQFF. CDR3 nucleotides: TGCAGTGCTAGAGGGTTGGGGGCGCATGAGCAGTTCTTC.

V gene TRBV7-2 combines with J gene TRBJ1-2; TRBD1 is a possible D gene (6 bases). Germline loops: CDR1 SGHTA, CDR2 FQGNSA. The germline V and J ends were trimmed by 3 bases and 4 bases, with 9 bases remaining between them. The CDR3 is 13 amino acids. For the CDR3, the DNA is TGTGCCAGCAGCTTTACAGGGCTCTATGGCTACACCTTC. It translates to CASSFTGLYGYTF. Combining the CDR3 with reference TRBV7-2 and TRBJ1-2 gives the whole variable domain GAGVSQSPSNKVTEKGKDVELRCDPISGHTALYWYRQSLGQGLEFLIYFQGNSAPDKSGLPSDRFSAERTGGSVSTLTIQRTQQEDSAVYLCASSFTGLYGYTFGSGTRLTVV.

This rearrangement joins TRBV5-5 to TRBJ2-6; D is uncertain. The CDR3 extends over 17 amino acids. Between the trimmed V and J ends, which lost 5 bases and 0 bases, there was a span of 15 bases. Germline V lookup: CDR1 SGHKS, CDR2 YYEKEE (reference sequence). The CDR3 loop is CASRQPAGLSGANVLTF. CDR3 in DNA: TGTGCCAGCAGACAACCCGCAGGCCTCTCTGGGGCCAACGTCCTGACTTTC. The full variable domain, completed using reference TRBV5-5 and TRBJ2-6, is DAGVTQSPTHLIKTRGQQVTLRCSPISGHKSVSWYQQVLGQGPQFIFQYYEKEERGRGNFPDRFSARQFPNYSSELNVNALLLGDSALYLCASRQPAGLSGANVLTFGAGSRLTVL.

V and J are TRBV29-1 and TRBJ2-3; 15 bases align to TRBD2. The CDR3 contains 15 residues. Germline CDR1 is SQVTM and CDR2 is ANQGSEA. After removal of 4 bases from V and 4 bases from J, the junction contained 3 bases not matched to a gene. This chain's CDR3 is CSVGGLAGGPDTQYF. CDR3 DNA sequence: TGCAGCGTTGGCGGACTAGCGGGAGGGCCAGATACGCAGTATTTT.